The 21 T cell receptor beta chains reported below all come from one sample, sequenced in a study of cytomegalovirus exposure and HLA in healthy donors. The PCR employed 60 Vbeta primers together with 13 Jbeta primers. TCRdb's copy holds only in-frame clones and misses some; the assay was immunoSEQ multiplex PCR. The sample totals 130,000 or so clones; its top ten clones hold approximately 1.6%. Sequencing used PBMCs. The source is a young man in good health and CMV-seronegative.

This chain uses TRBV7-2 with TRBJ2-6; D is ambiguous. Trimming took 3 bases from V and 0 from J, leaving 6 bases between them. Germline V gene lookup returns CDR1 SGHTA and CDR2 FQGNSA. This CDR3 is 15 amino acids long. CDR3 region: CASSFWLSGANVLTF. CDR3 nucleotide sequence: TGTGCCAGCAGCTTCTGGCTCTCTGGGGCCAACGTCCTGACTTTC.

The rearrangement links TRBV7-2 to TRBJ2-5; D ambiguous. Looked up from germline, CDR1 is SGHTA and CDR2 is FQGNSA. The CDR3 is made up of 14 amino acids. V gave up 1 base and J gave up 3 bases, with 9 bases separating them. The CDR3 DNA sequence: TGTGCCAGCAGCTTAGATTCTCGGGAAGAGACCCAGTACTTC. It codes for CASSLDSREETQYF. The full variable domain, its missing parts supplied by reference TRBV7-2 and TRBJ2-5, is GAGVSQSPSNKVTEKGKDVELRCDPISGHTALYWYRQSLGQGLEFLIYFQGNSAPDKSGLPSDRFSAERTGGSVSTLTIQRTQQEDSAVYLCASSLDSREETQYFGPGTRLLVL.

J is TRBJ2-5 and V is TRBV7-2, with D hard to call. V lost 2 bases and J 3 bases, leaving 10 bases between the germline ends. The germline V gene has CDR1 SGHTA and CDR2 FQGNSA. CDR3 length equals 14 residues. Here the CDR3 DNA reads TGTGCCAGCAGCTTACGGGTATTGAAAGAGACCCAGTACTTC. This translates into CASSLRVLKETQYF.

This rearrangement joins TRBV5-4 to TRBJ1-2; no firm D call. CDR1 SGHNT and CDR2 YYREEE come from the germline V gene (reference sequence). This CDR3 region has 13 residues. V lost 3 bases to trimming and J lost 8 bases, with 14 bases between them. This CDR3 is CASSSEPARGYTF. The CDR3 DNA reads as TGTGCCAGCAGCTCCGAACCTGCTCGGGGCTACACCTTC.

The rearrangement links TRBV4-3 to TRBJ1-2; D not resolved. The germline V gene has CDR1 LGHNA and CDR2 YSLEER. V was trimmed by 0 bases and J by 4 bases, leaving 6 bases between them. CDR3 length: 13 residues. The CDR3 loop is CASSQEGSYGYTF. CDR3 DNA sequence: TGCGCCAGCAGCCAAGAAGGGAGCTATGGCTACACCTTC.

The chain couples TRBV28 to TRBJ2-7, with D possibly matching TRBD1 (6 bases). CDR1 is MDHEN and CDR2 is SYDVKM in the germline V gene. CDR3 length equals 12 residues. Deletions cut 8 bases from V and 4 bases from J, with 12 bases between. The CDR3 reads CASGGHRYEQYF. The CDR3 nucleotides are TGTGCCAGCGGGGGACACCGATACGAGCAGTACTTC. Full variable domain (rest looked up from reference TRBV28 and TRBJ2-7): DVKVTQSSRYLVKRTGEKVFLECVQDMDHENMFWYRQDPGLGLRLIYFSYDVKMKEKGDIPEGYSVSREKKERFSLILESASTNQTSMYLCASGGHRYEQYFGPGTRLTVT.

CDR3 in amino acids: CASTGLAGGYEQYF. CDR3 bases: TGTGCCAGCACCGGACTAGCGGGGGGCTACGAGCAGTACTTC. The chain couples TRBV6-1 to TRBJ2-7; 14 nucleotides match TRBD2. The germline gives CDR1 MNHNS, CDR2 SASEGT. The CDR3 contains 14 residues. After removal of 7 bases from V and 3 bases from J, the junction contained 2 bases not matched to a gene.

The rearrangement joins TRBV28 to TRBJ1-2; D is possibly TRBD1 (5 bases). CDR1 and CDR2 (germline): MDHEN, SYDVKM. The V gene lost 7 bases and the J gene lost 6 bases, with 12 bases spanning the gap. This CDR3 is 12 amino acids long. CDR3 nucleotides: TGTGCCAGCACAACAGGAAGCCATGGCTACACCTTC. Encoded protein: CASTTGSHGYTF.

This chain uses TRBV19 with TRBJ2-7; maybe TRBD1 (5 bases). Trimming took off 5 bases at V and 2 bases at J, with 13 bases between the two ends. The CDR3 covers 14 residues. Germline-derived CDR1 and CDR2 are LNHDA and SQIVND (reference sequence). The CDR3: CASSEERGAYEQYF. The DNA of the CDR3 is TGTGCCAGTAGTGAGGAAAGGGGCGCCTACGAGCAGTACTTC.

This sequence joins TRBV10-3 and TRBJ1-4; tentative D call: TRBD1 (6 bases). Germline assignment: CDR1 ENHRY and CDR2 SYGVKD. The CDR3 contains 15 residues. The V end lost 10 bases, the J end lost 4 bases, and 19 bases lay between the germline ends. As DNA, the CDR3 is TGTGCCAGCGCCCGCGGGGGGCAAGTTAATGAAAAACTGTTTTTT. Protein sequence: CASARGGQVNEKLFF.

This sequence joins TRBV2 and TRBJ2-2; 7 bases fit TRBD1. This CDR3 comprises 16 residues. With 2 bases clipped from V and 4 bases from J, the junction kept 7 bases outside the gene matches. Germline CDR1 is SNHLY and CDR2 is FYNNEI. The DNA of the CDR3 is TGTGCCAGCAGTGAACGCACTAACAGGGGCACCGGGGAGCTGTTTTTT. It encodes CASSERTNRGTGELFF.

The chain recombines TRBV10-3 with TRBJ1-2; D not certain. The germline V gene has CDR1 ENHRY and CDR2 SYGVKD. V was trimmed by 1 base and J by 4 bases, leaving 10 bases between them. The CDR3 sequence is 14 residues long. The CDR3 bases are TGTGCCATCAGTGAGTTACAAGCGGTCTATGGCTACACCTTC. Translation: CAISELQAVYGYTF.

The CDR3 is CASRKQGMDTQYF. The CDR3, as DNA: TGTGCCAGTAGAAAACAGGGGATGGATACGCAGTATTTT. This rearrangement joins TRBV19 to TRBJ2-3; 7 bases agree with TRBD1. Germline loops: CDR1 LNHDA, CDR2 SQIVND (reference sequence). The length of the CDR3 is 13 residues. J gave up 6 bases and V 6 bases, and 6 bases lay outside the gene matches.

This chain joins TRBV9 and TRBJ2-1, with TRBD2 matching over 13 bases. CDR1 is SGDLS and CDR2 is YYNGEE in the germline V gene. V dropped 6 bases and J dropped 12; count of bases not matched to a gene: 12. The CDR3 length is 15 residues. CDR3 nucleotide sequence: TGTGCCAGCACGCGGACTAGCGGGGGCCCTGGGGGGCAGTTCTTC. Protein sequence: CASTRTSGGPGGQFF.

The chain recombines TRBV7-2 with TRBJ2-3; maybe TRBD1 (6 bases). Trimming stripped 5 bases from V and 6 bases from J, with 18 bases between. The CDR3 runs 15 residues. Per the germline V gene, CDR1 is SGHTA and CDR2 is FQGNSA. This CDR3 is CASSPTQDSLDTQYF. For the CDR3, the DNA is TGTGCCAGCAGCCCAACCCAGGACAGTCTGGATACGCAGTATTTT.

This chain uses TRBV7-3 with TRBJ2-2; 8 bases are a match to TRBD1. The CDR3 runs to 15 residues. Losses at the gene ends were 0 bases for V and 8 bases for J; bases not matched to a gene: 5. Germline-derived CDR1 and CDR2 are SGHTA and FQGTGA. The CDR3 DNA sequence: TGTGCCAGCAGCTTAACGTCCGGACAGGGAGGGGAGCTGTTTTTT. It encodes CASSLTSGQGGELFF.

This chain joins TRBV2 and TRBJ2-7; TRBD2 matches 13 bases. V gave up 8 bases and J gave up 2 bases; unmatched junction bases: 0. Germline CDR1 is SNHLY and CDR2 is FYNNEI. The CDR3 loop spans 13 amino acids. The CDR3 reads CASGTSGAYEQYF. The CDR3, as DNA: TGTGCCAGCGGGACTAGCGGGGCCTACGAGCAGTACTTC.

This chain joins TRBV7-2 and TRBJ2-1; 12 nucleotides line up with TRBD2. The V segment lost 4 bases and the J segment 4 bases; nucleotides outside the gene matches: 2. The germline V gene encodes CDR1 SGHTA and CDR2 FQGNSA. The CDR3 runs 15 residues. In DNA, the CDR3 is TGTGCCAGCAGCTCAGGACTAGCGGGGTACAATGAGCAGTTCTTC. The encoded protein is CASSSGLAGYNEQFF.

The chain combines TRBV9 with TRBJ2-7; tentatively, D is TRBD1 (6 bases). The V gene's germline CDR1 is SGDLS and CDR2 YYNGEE. V shed 0 bases and J shed 2 bases, with 12 bases lying between them. The CDR3 loop spans 15 amino acids. Written as DNA, the CDR3 is TGTGCCAGCAGCGTAGGTGGGGGCCCAGCCTACGAGCAGTACTTC. Translated: CASSVGGGPAYEQYF.

The chain recombines TRBV6-1 with TRBJ1-2, with D possibly TRBD1 on 5 matching bases. The CDR3 is 16 residues long. The ends were cut back, 2 bases at V and 1 base at J, with 14 bases in the middle. CDR1 and CDR2 (germline): MNHNS, SASEGT. CDR3 protein: CASSESTGKFNYGYTF. Here the CDR3 DNA reads TGTGCCAGCAGTGAAAGTACAGGTAAGTTTAACTATGGCTACACCTTC.

V is TRBV7-6 and J is TRBJ1-4; 8 bases map to TRBD1. With 4 bases clipped from V and 8 bases from J, the junction kept 6 bases outside the gene matches. CDR3 length equals 14 residues. The germline gives CDR1 SGHVS, CDR2 FNYEAQ. The CDR3: CASSSRTGNEKLFF. For the CDR3, the DNA is TGTGCCAGCAGCTCCCGGACAGGGAACGAAAAACTGTTTTTT.